This T cell receptor (beta chain) was observed in a study of CD8 T cells in ankylosing spondylitis. This clonotype was seen repeatedly, ten times or more. One entry per CDR3 protein, called by TCRdb with MiXCR from the 5' RACE reads. The sample holds around 130,000 distinct CDR3 sequences; roughly 7.3% are singletons and the top ten take 12%. Germline lookup yields CDR1 DFQATT and CDR2 SNEGSKA (reference sequence). Trimming took 0 bases from V and 1 from J; bases not matched to a gene: 7. This CDR3 region has 17 residues. This sequence originates from a male donor with ankylosing spondylitis or in good health (not recorded which). This chain joins TRBV20-1 and TRBJ2-1, with 9 bases lining up with TRBD1. The sequencing sample was made of blood, either unsorted or a sorted T cell fraction (not recorded which). CDR3 sequence reads: CSARDFGDRASYNEQFF. As DNA, the CDR3 is TGCAGTGCTAGAGACTTCGGGGACAGGGCTTCCTACAATGAGCAGTTCTTC.